This T cell receptor (beta chain) was identified during a study of CD8+CD57+ T cells in acquired aplastic anemia. Looking at the study overall: The average for DNA from sorted CD4+ and CD8+ cells was 2.5 to 4 ug.

Findings and limits, study-wide: Patients and controls turned out to have twenty-nine CD8+ CDR3 sequences in common.

Profiles of TCR beta VDJ and CDR3 were generated from a genomic DNA template. TCRdb used MiXCR to reprocess the reads, holding one entry per CDR3 protein. Of around 230,000 distinct CDR3 sequences listed, 61% are singletons. Germline lookup yields CDR1 ENHRY and CDR2 SYGVKD. V was clipped by 7 bases and J by 4 bases, with 8 bases between them. This CDR3 is 12 amino acids long. Note on this clonotype: The antigen is undetermined.

The sequence came from a human donor in good health. Sequencing was carried out using sorted CD4+, CD8+, or CD8+CD57+ T cells (not recorded which) from PBMCs. The chain links TRBV10-3 to TRBJ2-1; D not certain. CDR3 coding DNA: TGTGCCATCATGGGTGGGTACAATGAGCAGTTCTTC. Translation gives CAIMGGYNEQFF.